The TCR beta chain described here comes from a study of blood T cell repertoires in COVID-19. In this sample, this clone turned up once. Clones were read by immunoSEQ multiplex PCR, and TCRdb kept only the in-frame ones, dropping some. Here the sample spans some 14,000 clones, more than 65% being singletons. Germline-derived CDR1 and CDR2 are SGHDN and FVKESK. V gave up 5 bases and J gave up 4 bases; unmatched junction bases: 6. This CDR3 contains 16 residues. This TCR was sampled from a human donor in a cohort sampled during active COVID-19. The rearrangement joins TRBV14 to TRBJ2-1; 12 bases match TRBD2. Sequenced sample: peripheral blood. The CDR3 sequence is CASSTDGLAGYNEQFF. In DNA, the CDR3 is TGTGCCAGCAGCACAGACGGACTAGCGGGGTACAATGAGCAGTTCTTC.